This TCR beta chain was obtained from a study of cytomegalovirus exposure and HLA in healthy donors. General study results and limits: HLA alleles showed associations with 15,000 to 20,000 TCR beta sequences in a later analysis, at a 0.05 false discovery rate.

With 4 bases clipped from V and 1 base from J, the junction kept 4 bases outside the gene matches. The CDR3 runs 14 residues. Germline CDR1 and CDR2: SGDLS and YYNGEE. Primers for the PCR totalled 60 Vbeta and 13 Jbeta. The data were produced by immunoSEQ multiplex PCR, yet TCRdb's version contains in-frame clones alone and is incomplete. Of 95,000 to 150,000 clones detected, approximately 15% appear once; the ten largest clones hold 1.9%. This clone was picked up a small number of times. What it recognizes is unknown. The sample was PBMCs. The sequence derives from a woman between 18 and 29 years old in good health and CMV-seronegative. This rearrangement joins TRBV9 to TRBJ1-1; 7 bases are shared with TRBD1. DNA for the CDR3: TGTGCCAGCAGCCCGGGACAGCCGAACACTGAAGCTTTCTTT. The encoded protein is CASSPGQPNTEAFF.